Each of the 32 T cell receptor beta chains below was sequenced from the same sample in a study of cytomegalovirus exposure and HLA in healthy donors. A multiplex PCR was run with 60 Vbeta primers and 13 Jbeta primers. Profiling relied on immunoSEQ multiplex PCR, and the TCRdb table lists in-frame clones only, not all of them. This table holds 130,000 to 150,000 clones, 60% to 85% found once. What was sequenced was PBMCs. These TCRs come from a man between 40 and 49 years old in good health and CMV-seropositive.

This chain connects TRBV18 to TRBJ1-1; 9 bases match TRBD1. The CDR3 has 13 residues. The V segment lost 6 bases and the J segment 5 bases; nucleotides outside the gene matches: 4. The germline V gene has CDR1 KGHSH and CDR2 LQKENI. The CDR3 nucleotides read TGTGCCAGCTCCCCCGGACAGGGGACTGAAGCTTTCTTT. Protein product: CASSPGQGTEAFF.

This chain links TRBV5-1 with TRBJ2-7, with 8 nucleotides matching TRBD1. V lost 4 bases and J lost 3; bases outside the gene matches: 6. The CDR3 spans 14 residues. Germline V lookup: CDR1 SGHRS, CDR2 YFSETQ. CDR3 nucleotide sequence: TGCGCCAGCAGCAACGGACAGGGTAGCTACGAGCAGTACTTC. It codes for CASSNGQGSYEQYF. Based on the CDR3 plus reference TRBV5-1 and TRBJ2-7, the full variable domain is KAGVTQTPRYLIKTRGQQVTLSCSPISGHRSVSWYQQTPGQGLQFLFEYFSETQRNKGNFPGRFSGRQFSNSRSEMNVSTLELGDSALYLCASSNGQGSYEQYFGPGTRLTVT.

The chain carries TRBV7-2 and TRBJ2-5, with D perhaps TRBD1 (5 bases). CDR3 length: 13 amino acids. Per the germline V gene, CDR1 is SGHTA and CDR2 is FQGNSA. The germline V and J ends were trimmed by 8 bases and 2 bases, with 12 bases remaining between them. DNA of the CDR3: TGTGCCAGCGGCCCTGGGGCGCAAGAGACCCAGTACTTC. Amino acid sequence: CASGPGAQETQYF.

The DNA for the CDR3 is TGTGCCAGCAGGTCCGGGACAGGGGGTTTGAACGAGCAGTACTTC. This codes for CASRSGTGGLNEQYF. The chain recombines TRBV5-4 with TRBJ2-7; 11 bases line up with TRBD1. V dropped 5 bases and J dropped 5; count of bases not matched to a gene: 9. CDR1 SGHNT and CDR2 YYREEE come from the germline V gene (reference sequence). The CDR3 is 15 amino acids. The whole variable domain, remainder taken from reference TRBV5-4 and TRBJ2-7, is ETGVTQSPTHLIKTRGQQVTLRCSSQSGHNTVSWYQQALGQGPQFIFQYYREEENGRGNFPPRFSGLQFPNYSSELNVNALELDDSALYLCASRSGTGGLNEQYFGPGTRLTVT.

The chain joins TRBV28 to TRBJ1-5, with D possibly being TRBD1 (5 bases). The CDR3 has 14 residues. Germline values: CDR1 MDHEN, CDR2 SYDVKM. The V end was cut by 6 bases, the J end by 3 bases, with 12 bases between. The CDR3 nucleotides are TGTGCCAGCAGCTCCAGGGTACACAATCAGCCCCAGCATTTT. It codes for CASSSRVHNQPQHF.

Only one count was recorded for this clone. The chain is built from TRBV5-5 and TRBJ2-3; D is undetermined. Germline V gives CDR1 SGHKS, CDR2 YYEKEE (reference sequence). With 0 bases removed from V and 1 base from J, the gap between germline ends came to 6 bases. CDR3 length: 14 amino acids. CDR3 sequence: CASSLVPGTDTQYF. The CDR3 DNA follows: TGTGCCAGCAGCTTGGTCCCAGGCACAGATACGCAGTATTTT. Drawing the rest from reference TRBV5-5 and TRBJ2-3, the complete variable domain is DAGVTQSPTHLIKTRGQQVTLRCSPISGHKSVSWYQQVLGQGPQFIFQYYEKEERGRGNFPDRFSARQFPNYSSELNVNALLLGDSALYLCASSLVPGTDTQYFGPGTRLTVL.

The CDR3 region has the DNA TGCGCCAGCAGCCATTCCACTAGCGGGAGTGAGACCCAGTACTTC. Protein: CASSHSTSGSETQYF. The chain has TRBV5-1 and TRBJ2-5, with 11 bases identical to TRBD2. J gave up 5 bases and V 4 bases, and 7 bases lay outside the gene matches. The germline CDR1 and CDR2 sequences are SGHRS and YFSETQ. The CDR3 is 15 residues long.

This clone appeared a few times. The chain couples TRBV19 to TRBJ2-3, with 8 bases fitting TRBD2. From germline, CDR1 is LNHDA and CDR2 SQIVND (reference sequence). The CDR3 is made up of 14 amino acids. J lost 4 bases, V lost 5 bases, and 5 bases had no gene match. DNA for the CDR3: TGTGCCAGTAGTCTAAGCGGGAGCTCAGATACGCAGTATTTT. Translation gives CASSLSGSSDTQYF.

V and J are TRBV18 and TRBJ1-5, with 7 positions matching TRBD1. The CDR3 runs 14 residues. Germline assignment: CDR1 KGHSH and CDR2 LQKENI. The trim removed 11 bases at V and 2 bases at J, leaving 9 bases unmatched. CDR3 sequence (DNA): TGTGCCGCTTCCGCAGGGGGAGGCAATCAGCCCCAGCATTTT. Protein product: CAASAGGGNQPQHF.

This clone occurred a few times. This chain uses TRBV9 with TRBJ2-1; 9 nucleotides line up with TRBD1. Losses at the gene ends were 1 base for V and 6 bases for J; bases not matched to a gene: 5. The germline V gene has CDR1 SGDLS and CDR2 YYNGEE. The CDR3 consists of 15 residues. The CDR3, as DNA: TGTGCCAGCAGCGTATGGGACAGGGTCGCCAATGAGCAGTTCTTC. It translates to CASSVWDRVANEQFF.

This clone was detected only once. The gene calls are TRBV5-4 and TRBJ2-1; 10 bases fit TRBD2. V trimming: 6 bases; J trimming: 6 bases; junction bases outside the gene matches: 12. The CDR3 runs 16 residues. CDR1 and CDR2 from the germline V gene are SGHNT and YYREEE (reference sequence). The CDR3: CASTPPEREGRNEQFF. The DNA of the CDR3 is TGTGCCAGCACCCCTCCGGAGCGGGAGGGCCGCAATGAGCAGTTCTTC.

This clone was counted only a few times. V gene TRBV5-5 combines with J gene TRBJ2-2; D gene ambiguous. The germline V gene has CDR1 SGHKS and CDR2 YYEKEE (reference sequence). The CDR3 totals 15 residues. Deletions cut 0 bases from V and 5 bases from J, with 11 bases between. CDR3 in amino acids: CASSLGAPRTGELFF. CDR3 DNA: TGTGCCAGCAGCTTGGGGGCTCCTCGGACCGGGGAGCTGTTTTTT.

This clone was counted a few times. At the DNA level, this CDR3 is encoded by other sequences in the same sample as well. The genes are TRBV5-1 and TRBJ1-1, with TRBD1 matching 12 bases. This CDR3 contains 15 residues. The trim removed 1 base at V and 6 bases at J, leaving 4 bases unmatched. The germline V gene encodes CDR1 SGHRS and CDR2 YFSETQ. The CDR3 loop reads CASSLKGQGASEAFF. CDR3 in DNA: TGCGCCAGCAGCTTGAAGGGACAGGGGGCCTCTGAAGCTTTCTTT. The full variable domain, completed using reference TRBV5-1 and TRBJ1-1, is KAGVTQTPRYLIKTRGQQVTLSCSPISGHRSVSWYQQTPGQGLQFLFEYFSETQRNKGNFPGRFSGRQFSNSRSEMNVSTLELGDSALYLCASSLKGQGASEAFFGQGTRLTVV.

The V gene is TRBV25-1, the J gene TRBJ2-7; 10 bases match TRBD1. With V trimmed by 4 bases and J by 3 bases, 9 bases remained unmatched. In germline, CDR1 is MGHDK, CDR2 SYGVNS. The CDR3 spans 16 residues. The CDR3 protein is CASSAGPDRGSYEQYF. DNA for the CDR3: TGTGCCAGCAGTGCCGGGCCGGACAGGGGGAGCTACGAGCAGTACTTC.

This rearrangement joins TRBV28 to TRBJ2-2, with D unresolved. CDR1 is MDHEN, CDR2 SYDVKM, per germline. This CDR3 contains 11 residues. The germline V and J ends were trimmed by 6 bases and 6 bases, with 5 bases remaining between them. The CDR3 sequence: CASRASGELFF. The CDR3 DNA reads as TGTGCCAGCAGGGCCTCCGGGGAGCTGTTTTTT.

As for this clone: A junction boundary mismatches the germline segment, possibly from a read error. The chain has TRBV2 and TRBJ2-1; tentative D call: TRBD2 (6 bases). The CDR3 is 13 residues long. Germline V gene lookup returns CDR1 SNHLY and CDR2 FYNNEI. CDR3 in amino acids: CASKWEALNGQFF. CDR3 nucleotide sequence: TGTGCCAGCAAGTGGGAGGCCCTAAATGGGCAGTTCTTC.

The CDR3: CASSPGLPTGELFF. The CDR3 DNA is TGTGCCAGCAGCCCAGGACTACCCACCGGGGAGCTGTTTTTT. The chain recombines TRBV5-8 with TRBJ2-2, with D tentatively TRBD2 (6 bases). V lost 4 bases and J lost 4, with 11 bases in between. CDR1 and CDR2 from the germline V gene are SGHTS and YDEGEE. The CDR3 contains 14 residues.

V gene TRBV2 combines with J gene TRBJ2-3, with TRBD2 matching over 10 bases. The germline V gene has CDR1 SNHLY and CDR2 FYNNEI. J was trimmed by 5 bases and V by 2 bases; bases with no gene match: 4. The CDR3 has 15 amino acids. This CDR3 reads CASSELAGALDTQYF. The CDR3, as DNA: TGTGCCAGCAGTGAACTAGCGGGAGCCTTAGATACGCAGTATTTT.

CDR3 nucleotide sequence: TGCAGCGTTGAACGCCTAACAGGGTATGGCTACACCTTC. It encodes CSVERLTGYGYTF. The chain combines TRBV29-1 with TRBJ1-2, with D possibly TRBD1 on 6 matching bases. Germline loops: CDR1 SQVTM, CDR2 ANQGSEA. Trimming cost V 2 bases and J 5 bases, with 12 bases left between them. This CDR3 has 13 amino acids. Full variable domain (rest looked up from reference TRBV29-1 and TRBJ1-2): SAVISQKPSRDICQRGTSLTIQCQVDSQVTMMFWYRQQPGQSLTLIATANQGSEATYESGFVIDKFPISRPNLTFSTLTVSNMSPEDSSIYLCSVERLTGYGYTFGSGTRLTVV.

The CDR3 DNA reads TGTGCCAGCAGCTTGGACAGGGTTGGCTACACCTTC. Protein: CASSLDRVGYTF. The chain carries TRBV5-4 and TRBJ1-2; tentatively, D is TRBD1 (6 bases). CDR3 length equals 12 residues. Trimming cost V 0 bases and J 7 bases, with 7 bases left between them. Germline V gene sequence: CDR1 SGHNT, CDR2 YYREEE (reference sequence).

The rearrangement joins TRBV6-5 to TRBJ2-3; a weak D match, TRBD2 (6 bases). The CDR3 extends over 16 amino acids. Trimming removed 2 bases at V and 4 bases at J, with 16 bases between. Per the germline V gene, CDR1 is MNHEY and CDR2 is SVGAGI. The CDR3 DNA reads as TGTGCCAGCAGTTACCATGGACTACCACTAGCAGATACGCAGTATTTT. It codes for CASSYHGLPLADTQYF.

This clone was detected once. CDR3 coding DNA: TGTGCCAGTACCCCGGGGAAGCGGGAGGGCCACGTTACGCAGTATTTT. Translating gives CASTPGKREGHVTQYF. This chain joins TRBV19 and TRBJ2-3; 10 positions agree with TRBD2. The V segment lost 7 bases and the J segment 8 bases; nucleotides outside the gene matches: 15. CDR1 LNHDA and CDR2 SQIVND come from the germline V gene (reference sequence). This CDR3 is 16 amino acids long.

CDR3 region: CASSKTSGRTDTQYF. DNA of the CDR3: TGCGCCAGCAGCAAGACTAGCGGGAGAACAGATACGCAGTATTTT. The chain links TRBV10-1 to TRBJ2-3; TRBD2 agrees at 12 bases. The trim removed 6 bases at V and 3 bases at J, leaving 4 bases unmatched. From germline, CDR1 is WNHNN and CDR2 SYGVQD (reference sequence). This CDR3 is 15 amino acids long.

This clone came up a few times. The CDR3 region is CASRDWHSYEQYF. The CDR3, as DNA: TGTGCCAGCCGGGACTGGCATTCCTACGAGCAGTACTTC. The rearrangement uses TRBV2 and TRBJ2-7, with D possibly matching TRBD2 (6 bases). This CDR3 comprises 13 residues. From germline, CDR1 is SNHLY and CDR2 FYNNEI. V lost 8 bases and J lost 1, with 12 bases in between.

V is TRBV18 and J is TRBJ2-7; the D is unclear. The CDR3 totals 11 residues. From germline, CDR1 is KGHSH and CDR2 LQKENI. Trimming shortened V by 5 bases and J by 4 bases, and 6 bases separated the two germline ends. CDR3 coding DNA: TGTGCCAGCTCATCCCGTTACGAGCAGTACTTC. It translates to CASSSRYEQYF.

This chain uses TRBV11-3 with TRBJ1-1; D gene uncertain. Germline values: CDR1 SGHNT, CDR2 YENEEA. V lost 1 base and J lost 0, with 3 bases in between. The CDR3 covers 13 residues. This CDR3 is CASSLAVNTEAFF. The CDR3 coding sequence is TGTGCCAGCAGCTTAGCTGTGAACACTGAAGCTTTCTTT.

J is TRBJ1-2 and V is TRBV27, with D perhaps TRBD1 (6 bases). In germline, CDR1 is MNHEY, CDR2 SMNVEV (reference sequence). Trimming removed 5 bases from V and 4 bases from J, with 20 bases in between. This CDR3 region has 16 residues. This chain's CDR3 is CASSSIRQDLSYGYTF. CDR3 DNA: TGTGCCAGCAGTAGCATTCGACAGGACCTAAGCTATGGCTACACCTTC.

V usage is TRBV27 and J usage is TRBJ2-1, with D possibly being TRBD1 (6 bases). Trimming removed 6 bases from V and 8 bases from J, with 14 bases in between. This CDR3 comprises 13 residues. CDR1 is MNHEY and CDR2 is SMNVEV in the germline V gene (reference sequence). The CDR3 DNA sequence: TGTGCCAGCAGGGGACATGGTCGCGATGAGCAGTTCTTC. This encodes CASRGHGRDEQFF.

The chain carries TRBV5-1 and TRBJ2-7; 7 bases fit TRBD2. J gave up 7 bases and V 4 bases, and 14 bases lay outside the gene matches. Looked up from germline, CDR1 is SGHRS and CDR2 is YFSETQ. This CDR3 region has 15 residues. This chain's CDR3 is CASSPGGTQPGEQYF. The DNA for the CDR3 is TGCGCCAGCAGCCCCGGGGGGACCCAACCCGGGGAGCAGTACTTC.

The CDR3 reads CASSPLREGYTGELFF. CDR3 coding DNA: TGTGCCAGCAGTCCGTTGCGGGAGGGTTACACCGGGGAGCTGTTTTTT. The rearrangement joins TRBV5-6 to TRBJ2-2; TRBD2 aligns across 9 bases. The CDR3 covers 16 residues. Looked up from germline, CDR1 is SGHDT and CDR2 is YYEEEE. The junction had 8 bases not matched to a gene; V was cut back by 5 bases and J by 3 bases. Full variable domain (missing parts from reference TRBV5-6 and TRBJ2-2): DAGVTQSPTHLIKTRGQQVTLRCSPKSGHDTVSWYQQALGQGPQFIFQYYEEEERQRGNFPDRFSGHQFPNYSSELNVNALLLGDSALYLCASSPLREGYTGELFFGEGSRLTVL.

In this sample, this clone turned up a few times. J is TRBJ1-2 and V is TRBV11-3; TRBD1 is a possible D gene (6 bases). With 5 bases removed from V and 8 bases from J, the gap between germline ends came to 12 bases. There are 12 residues in the CDR3. Germline values: CDR1 SGHNT, CDR2 YENEEA. The CDR3, as DNA: TGTGCCAGCAGCAATACAGGGAGCGGCTACACCTTC. It yields the protein CASSNTGSGYTF.

V is TRBV27 and J is TRBJ1-1; a possible D gene is TRBD1 (6 bases). Trimming took off 5 bases at V and 10 bases at J, with 14 bases between the two ends. The CDR3 loop spans 12 amino acids. Germline V gene sequence: CDR1 MNHEY, CDR2 SMNVEV (reference sequence). The CDR3 here is CASSRPPGVAFF. The DNA of the CDR3 is TGTGCCAGCAGTCGACCCCCAGGGGTAGCTTTCTTT.